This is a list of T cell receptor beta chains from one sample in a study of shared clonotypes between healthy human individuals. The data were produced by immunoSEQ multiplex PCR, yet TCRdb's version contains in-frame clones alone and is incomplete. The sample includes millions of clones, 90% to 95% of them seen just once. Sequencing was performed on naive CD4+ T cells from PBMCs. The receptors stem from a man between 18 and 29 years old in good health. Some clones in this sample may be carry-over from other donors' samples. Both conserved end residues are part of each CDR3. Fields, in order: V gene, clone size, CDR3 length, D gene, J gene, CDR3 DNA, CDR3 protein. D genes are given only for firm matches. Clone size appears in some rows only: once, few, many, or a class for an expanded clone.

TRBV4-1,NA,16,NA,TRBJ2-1,TGCGCCAGCAGCCAGCCAGCCCGAAGCTCCTACAATGAGCAGTTCTTC,CASSQPARSSYNEQFF
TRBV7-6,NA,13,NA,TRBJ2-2,TGTGCCAGCGGCGGGACTGACACCGGGGAGCTGTTTTTT,CASGGTDTGELFF
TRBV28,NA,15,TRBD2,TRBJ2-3,TGTGCCAGCAGTTTATCGGGACTAGCGGGAGTCAAGCAGTATTTT,CASSLSGLAGVKQYF
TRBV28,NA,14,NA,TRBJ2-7,TGTGCCAGCACAGGGCCGACAGGTCCCTACGAGCAGTACTTC,CASTGPTGPYEQYF
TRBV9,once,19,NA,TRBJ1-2,TGTGCCAGCAGCGTAGGACCTAGGGTGCTCGGCCATGGGGACTATGGCTACACCTTC,CASSVGPRVLGHGDYGYTF
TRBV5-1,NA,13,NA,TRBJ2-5,TGCGCCAGCAGCTTGGAAAGGCAAGAGACCCAGTACTTC,CASSLERQETQYF
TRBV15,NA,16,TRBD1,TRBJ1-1,TGTGCCACCAGCAGGGCACCGGGACAGGGGACCACTGAAGCTTTCTTT,CATSRAPGQGTTEAFF
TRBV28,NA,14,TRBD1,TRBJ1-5,TGTGCCAGCAGTACCGGACAGGGGAGTCAGCCCCAGCATTTT,CASSTGQGSQPQHF
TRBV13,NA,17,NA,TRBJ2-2,TGTGCCAGCAGCTTAGGCCGGACTAAGACTCTCACCGGGGAGCTGTTTTTT,CASSLGRTKTLTGELFF
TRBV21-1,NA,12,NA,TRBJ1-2,TGTGCCAGCAGCTTGGGACTCTATGGCTACACCTTC,CASSLGLYGYTF
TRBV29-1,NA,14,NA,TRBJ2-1,TGCAGCGTTGAAACCCGGGTCCAGTCCAATGAGCAGTTCTTC,CSVETRVQSNEQFF
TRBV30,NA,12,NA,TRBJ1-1,TGTGCCTCGTCCAGGGGAGACACTGAAGCTTTCTTT,CASSRGDTEAFF
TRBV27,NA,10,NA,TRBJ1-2,TGTGCCAGCAGTCAGCATGGCTACACCTTC,CASSQHGYTF
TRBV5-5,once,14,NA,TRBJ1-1,TGTGCCAGCAGCTTGGATGTACCAAGCACTGAAGCTTTCTTT,CASSLDVPSTEAFF
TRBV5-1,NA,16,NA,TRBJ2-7,TGCGCCAGCAGCTTGGCCGCAAGGTCAGGAGGCCACGAGCAGTACTTC,CASSLAARSGGHEQYF
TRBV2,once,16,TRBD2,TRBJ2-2,TGTGCCAGCAGATCTAGCGGGAGGGCCTTGAACGGGGAGCTGTTTTTT,CASRSSGRALNGELFF
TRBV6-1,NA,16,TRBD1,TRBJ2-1,TGTGCCAGCAATGAGGGGACAGGGGTCCCCTACAATGAGCAGTTCTTC,CASNEGTGVPYNEQFF